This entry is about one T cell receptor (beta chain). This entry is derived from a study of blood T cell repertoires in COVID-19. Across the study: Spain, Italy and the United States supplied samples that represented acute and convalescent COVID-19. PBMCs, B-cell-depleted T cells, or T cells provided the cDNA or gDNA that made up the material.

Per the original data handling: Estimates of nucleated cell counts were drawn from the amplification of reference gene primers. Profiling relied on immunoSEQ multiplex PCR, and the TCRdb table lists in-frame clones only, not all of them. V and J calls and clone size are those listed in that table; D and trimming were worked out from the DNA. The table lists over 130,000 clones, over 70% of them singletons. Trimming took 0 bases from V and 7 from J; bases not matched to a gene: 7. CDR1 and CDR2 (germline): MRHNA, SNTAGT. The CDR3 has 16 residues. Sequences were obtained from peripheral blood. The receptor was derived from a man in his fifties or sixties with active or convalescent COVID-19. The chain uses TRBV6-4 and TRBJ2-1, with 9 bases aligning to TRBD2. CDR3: CASSDSLAGEVNEQFF. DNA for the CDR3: TGTGCCAGCAGTGACTCTTTAGCGGGAGAGGTTAATGAGCAGTTCTTC.